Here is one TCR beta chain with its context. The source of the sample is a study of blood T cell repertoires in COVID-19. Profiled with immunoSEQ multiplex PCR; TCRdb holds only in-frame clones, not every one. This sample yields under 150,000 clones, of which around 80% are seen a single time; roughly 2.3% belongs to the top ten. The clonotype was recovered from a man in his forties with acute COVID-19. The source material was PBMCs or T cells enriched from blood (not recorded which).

Here the CDR3 reads CASSAPGLLSGNTIYF. For the CDR3, the DNA is TGTGCCAGCAGCGCCCCGGGACTGCTCTCTGGAAACACCATATATTTT. The rearrangement links TRBV7-9 to TRBJ1-3; D might be TRBD1 (5 bases). The germline V gene encodes CDR1 SEHNR and CDR2 FQNEAQ (reference sequence). Trimming removed 5 bases at V and 0 bases at J, with 14 bases between. The CDR3 totals 16 residues.